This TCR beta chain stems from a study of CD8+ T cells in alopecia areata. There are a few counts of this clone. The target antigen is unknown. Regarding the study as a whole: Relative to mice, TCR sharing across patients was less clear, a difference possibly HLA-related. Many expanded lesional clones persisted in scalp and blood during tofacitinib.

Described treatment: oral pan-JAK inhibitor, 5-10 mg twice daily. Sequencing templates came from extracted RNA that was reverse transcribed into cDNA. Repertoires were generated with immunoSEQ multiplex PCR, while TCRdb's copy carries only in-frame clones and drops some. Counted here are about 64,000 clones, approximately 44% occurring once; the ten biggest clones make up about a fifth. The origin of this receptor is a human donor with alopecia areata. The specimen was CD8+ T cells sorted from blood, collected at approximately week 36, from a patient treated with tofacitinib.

Here the CDR3 DNA reads TGTGCCAGTAGGGGGAACTCCTACGAGCAGTACTTC. This gives the protein CASRGNSYEQYF. The chain carries TRBV19 and TRBJ2-7; no definite D call. The CDR3 loop spans 12 amino acids. The V end lost 6 bases, the J end lost 0 bases, and 6 bases lay between the germline ends. CDR1 LNHDA and CDR2 SQIVND come from the germline V gene (reference sequence).